This TCR beta chain was captured in a study of cytomegalovirus exposure and HLA in healthy donors. Study-level points and caveats: Most TCR sequences were rare, but some public TCRs occurred in many donors. Donor immune exposure was known only as CMV serostatus.

The germline V gene encodes CDR1 LNHNV and CDR2 YYDKDF (reference sequence). This CDR3 spans 17 amino acids. V was clipped by 5 bases and J by 0 bases, with 18 bases between them. Primers included in the PCR were 60 Vbeta and 13 Jbeta primers. Using immunoSEQ multiplex PCR, the repertoire was profiled, and TCRdb retains in-frame clones only, with some absent. This table has approximately 170,000 clones, 65% to 80% appearing once. A single count supports this clone. Its specificity is unknown. This TCR derives from a man aged 25 to 45 in good health and CMV-seropositive. The genes are TRBV15 and TRBJ2-3; D unclear. The sequencing input was PBMCs. In nucleotides, the CDR3 is TGTGCCACCAGCCGCCCAGAGGCGTCCGCTAGCACAGATACGCAGTATTTT. Amino acids: CATSRPEASASTDTQYF.